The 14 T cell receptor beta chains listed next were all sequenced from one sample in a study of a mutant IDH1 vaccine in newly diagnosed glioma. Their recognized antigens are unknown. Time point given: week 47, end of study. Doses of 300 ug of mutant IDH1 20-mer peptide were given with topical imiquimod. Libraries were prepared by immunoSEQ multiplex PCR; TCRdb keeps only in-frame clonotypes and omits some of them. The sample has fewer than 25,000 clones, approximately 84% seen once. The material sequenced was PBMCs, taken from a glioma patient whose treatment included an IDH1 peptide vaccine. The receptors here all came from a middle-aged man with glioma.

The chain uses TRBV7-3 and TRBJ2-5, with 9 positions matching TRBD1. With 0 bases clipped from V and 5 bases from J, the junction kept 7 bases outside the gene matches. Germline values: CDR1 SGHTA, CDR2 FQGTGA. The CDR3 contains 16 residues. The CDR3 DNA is TGTGCCAGCAGCTTAACGGGACAGGGACGAGGGGAGACCCAGTACTTC. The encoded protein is CASSLTGQGRGETQYF.

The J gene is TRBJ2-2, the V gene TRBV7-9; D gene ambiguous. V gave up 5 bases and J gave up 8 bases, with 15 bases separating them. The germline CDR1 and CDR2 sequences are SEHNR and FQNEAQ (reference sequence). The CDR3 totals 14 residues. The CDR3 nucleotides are TGTGCCAGCAGCCACGCGGTACTTTTGGGGGAGCTGTTTTTT. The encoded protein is CASSHAVLLGELFF.

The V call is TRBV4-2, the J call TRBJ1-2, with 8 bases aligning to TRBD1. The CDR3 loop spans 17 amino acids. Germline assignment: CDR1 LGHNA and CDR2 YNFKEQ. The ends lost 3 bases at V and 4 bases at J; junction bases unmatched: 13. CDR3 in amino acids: CASSQDGPGQGFYGYTF. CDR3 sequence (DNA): TGTGCCAGCAGCCAGGATGGGCCCGGACAGGGTTTCTATGGCTACACCTTC.

The chain's CDR3 is CASSGYTGELFF. CDR3 DNA sequence: TGCGCCAGCAGCGGGTACACCGGGGAGCTGTTTTTT. The V call is TRBV5-1, the J call TRBJ2-2; D unresolved. Trimming cost V 4 bases and J 3 bases, with 4 bases left between them. This CDR3 comprises 12 residues. Germline lookup yields CDR1 SGHRS and CDR2 YFSETQ. Combining the CDR3 with reference TRBV5-1 and TRBJ2-2 gives the whole variable domain KAGVTQTPRYLIKTRGQQVTLSCSPISGHRSVSWYQQTPGQGLQFLFEYFSETQRNKGNFPGRFSGRQFSNSRSEMNVSTLELGDSALYLCASSGYTGELFFGEGSRLTVL.

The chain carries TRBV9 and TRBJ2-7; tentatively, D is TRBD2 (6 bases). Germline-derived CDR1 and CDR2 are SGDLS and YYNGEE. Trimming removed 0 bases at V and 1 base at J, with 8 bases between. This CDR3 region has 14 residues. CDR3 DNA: TGTGCCAGCAGCGTAGACGGGAGATCCTACGAGCAGTACTTC. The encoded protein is CASSVDGRSYEQYF.

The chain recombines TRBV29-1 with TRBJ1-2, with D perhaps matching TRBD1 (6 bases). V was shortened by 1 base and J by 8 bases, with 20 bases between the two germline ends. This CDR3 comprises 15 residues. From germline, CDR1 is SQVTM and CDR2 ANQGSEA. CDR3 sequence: CSVEGLAGEGEGYTF. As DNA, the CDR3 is TGCAGCGTTGAAGGTTTGGCAGGGGAGGGTGAGGGCTACACCTTC.

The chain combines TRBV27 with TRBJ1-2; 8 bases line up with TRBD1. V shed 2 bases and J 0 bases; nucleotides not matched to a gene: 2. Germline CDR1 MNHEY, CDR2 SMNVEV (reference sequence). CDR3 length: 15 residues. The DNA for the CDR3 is TGTGCCAGCAGTTTACGACAGGGGACTAACTATGGCTACACCTTC. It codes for CASSLRQGTNYGYTF.

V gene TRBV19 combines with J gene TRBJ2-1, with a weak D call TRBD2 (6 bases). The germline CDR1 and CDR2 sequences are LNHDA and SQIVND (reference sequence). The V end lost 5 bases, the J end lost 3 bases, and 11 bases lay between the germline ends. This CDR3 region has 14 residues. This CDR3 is CASSWGGRYNEQFF. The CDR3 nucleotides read TGTGCCAGTAGTTGGGGAGGCCGCTACAATGAGCAGTTCTTC.

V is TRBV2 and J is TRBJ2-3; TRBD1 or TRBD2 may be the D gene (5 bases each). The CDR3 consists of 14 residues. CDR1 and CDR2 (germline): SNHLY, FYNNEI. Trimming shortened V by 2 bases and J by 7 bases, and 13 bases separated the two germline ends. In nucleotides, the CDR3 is TGTGCCAGCAGTGAAACGGGGCAGGGAAATACGCAGTATTTT. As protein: CASSETGQGNTQYF.

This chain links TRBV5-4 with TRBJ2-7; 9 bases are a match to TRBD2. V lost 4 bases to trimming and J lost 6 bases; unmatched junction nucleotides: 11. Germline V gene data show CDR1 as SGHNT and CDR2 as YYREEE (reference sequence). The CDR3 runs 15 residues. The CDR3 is CASSRDILAGREQYF. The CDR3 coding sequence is TGTGCCAGCAGCCGAGACATACTAGCGGGCCGCGAGCAGTACTTC.

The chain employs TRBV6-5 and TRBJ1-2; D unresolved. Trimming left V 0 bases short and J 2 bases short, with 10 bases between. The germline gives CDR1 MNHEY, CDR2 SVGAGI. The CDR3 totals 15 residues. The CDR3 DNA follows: TGTGCCAGCAGTTACTCGGGAGCAGTCAACTATGGCTACACCTTC. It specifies CASSYSGAVNYGYTF.

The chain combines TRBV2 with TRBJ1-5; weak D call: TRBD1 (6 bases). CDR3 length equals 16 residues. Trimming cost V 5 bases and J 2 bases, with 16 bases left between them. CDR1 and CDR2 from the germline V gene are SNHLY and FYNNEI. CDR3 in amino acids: CASSFRGGGGNQPQHF. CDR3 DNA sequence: TGTGCCAGCAGTTTCAGGGGAGGGGGGGGCAATCAGCCCCAGCATTTT.

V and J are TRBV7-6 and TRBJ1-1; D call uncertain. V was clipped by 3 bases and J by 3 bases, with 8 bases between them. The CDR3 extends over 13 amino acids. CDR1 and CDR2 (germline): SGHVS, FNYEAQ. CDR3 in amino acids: CASSFQSYTEAFF. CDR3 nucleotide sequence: TGTGCCAGCAGCTTTCAGTCCTACACTGAAGCTTTCTTT.

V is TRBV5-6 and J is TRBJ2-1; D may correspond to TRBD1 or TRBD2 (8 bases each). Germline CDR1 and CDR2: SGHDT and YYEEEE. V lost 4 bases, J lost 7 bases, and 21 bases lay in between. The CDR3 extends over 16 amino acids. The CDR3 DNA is TGTGCCAGCAGCGAGACAGGGGTCGGGAGGGGGAATGAGCAGTTCTTC. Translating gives CASSETGVGRGNEQFF. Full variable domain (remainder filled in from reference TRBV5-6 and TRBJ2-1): DAGVTQSPTHLIKTRGQQVTLRCSPKSGHDTVSWYQQALGQGPQFIFQYYEEEERQRGNFPDRFSGHQFPNYSSELNVNALLLGDSALYLCASSETGVGRGNEQFFGPGTRLTVL.